This is a list of T cell receptor beta chains from one sample in a study of T cells in Graves' hyperthyroidism and ophthalmopathy. TCRdb processed the multiplex PCR reads anew with MiXCR; each CDR3 protein has one entry. The profile shows 480,000 or so distinct CDR3 sequences, approximately 15% of them singletons. Sequencing was performed on blood. The receptors come from a woman aged 18-29 years with Graves' hyperthyroidism. The CDR3 runs from the conserved cysteine through the conserved F or W. A D gene is named only where the DNA matches it firmly. Where a row states a size, it is once, few, many or the class of an expanded clone; other rows omit it.

J gene: TRBJ2-5
V gene: TRBV2
D gene: NA
clone size: many
CDR3 DNA: TGTGCCAGCAAATTACAGGAGGTACAGACCCAGTACTTC
CDR3 protein: CASKLQEVQTQYF

J gene: TRBJ2-3
V gene: TRBV2
D gene: TRBD2
clone size: many
CDR3 DNA: TGTGCCAGCACCGAACTAGCGGGAGGCGGTACAGATACGCAGTATTTT
CDR3 protein: CASTELAGGGTDTQYF

J gene: TRBJ2-2
V gene: TRBV12-3/TRBV12-4
D gene: NA
clone size: many
CDR3 DNA: TGTGCCAGCAGTTTAACCGGGTTAAACACCGGGGAGCTGTTTTTT
CDR3 protein: CASSLTGLNTGELFF

J gene: TRBJ1-2
V gene: TRBV24-1
D gene: NA
clone size: few
CDR3 DNA: TGTGCCACCAGTGATCCCCAGAGGCACTATGACTACACCTTC
CDR3 protein: CATSDPQRHYDYTF

J gene: TRBJ2-2
V gene: TRBV6-1
D gene: NA
clone size: NA
CDR3 DNA: TGTGCCAGCGGTCTTGGACACTACACCGGGGAGCTGTTTTTT
CDR3 protein: CASGLGHYTGELFF

J gene: TRBJ2-5
V gene: TRBV11-3
D gene: NA
clone size: many
CDR3 DNA: TGTGCCAGCAGCCCCGGACTGAACCTCCAAGAGACCCAGTACTTC
CDR3 protein: CASSPGLNLQETQYF

J gene: TRBJ2-5
V gene: TRBV11-3
D gene: TRBD2
clone size: many
CDR3 DNA: TGTGCCAGCAGCGACACTAGCGGCCAAGAGACCCAGTACTTC
CDR3 protein: CASSDTSGQETQYF

J gene: TRBJ2-2
V gene: TRBV12-5
D gene: NA
clone size: few
CDR3 DNA: TGTGCTAGTACAGTGGAGGCCGGGGAGCTGTTTTTT
CDR3 protein: CASTVEAGELFF

J gene: TRBJ2-3
V gene: TRBV4-1
D gene: TRBD2
clone size: NA
CDR3 DNA: TGCGCCAGCAGCCAAAGGCTCGCGGGACTAGCGTCCCCAAATACGCAGTATTTT
CDR3 protein: CASSQRLAGLASPNTQYF

J gene: TRBJ2-7
V gene: TRBV30
D gene: NA
clone size: NA
CDR3 DNA: TGTGCCGCCGACCAGGACCGGGTCCTCTACGAGCAGTACTTC
CDR3 protein: CAADQDRVLYEQYF

J gene: TRBJ1-5
V gene: TRBV19
D gene: NA
clone size: NA
CDR3 DNA: TGTGCCAGTAGTATAATGCTAGGGCAGCCCCAGCATTTT
CDR3 protein: CASSIMLGQPQHF

J gene: TRBJ2-1
V gene: TRBV11-2
D gene: TRBD1
clone size: many
CDR3 DNA: TGTGCCAGCAGCTACGACAGGGACAATGAGCAGTTCTTC
CDR3 protein: CASSYDRDNEQFF

J gene: TRBJ2-7
V gene: TRBV4-1
D gene: TRBD1
clone size: few
CDR3 DNA: TGCGCCAGCAGCCAAGCCGGGACAGGGGGTGAGCAGTACTTC
CDR3 protein: CASSQAGTGGEQYF

J gene: TRBJ1-1
V gene: TRBV20-1
D gene: NA
clone size: many
CDR3 DNA: TGCAGTGCTAGAGTAATATTGGAAGTGAACACTGAAGCTTTCTTT
CDR3 protein: CSARVILEVNTEAFF

J gene: TRBJ1-3
V gene: TRBV10-2
D gene: TRBD1
clone size: few
CDR3 DNA: TGCGCCAGCCGGTTTACCGAGACAGGGCCGACCTCTGGAAACACCATATATTTT
CDR3 protein: CASRFTETGPTSGNTIYF

J gene: TRBJ2-3
V gene: TRBV7-2
D gene: TRBD2
clone size: NA
CDR3 DNA: TGTGCCAGCAGCTTAAAGCGGACTAGCGATACGCAGTATTTT
CDR3 protein: CASSLKRTSDTQYF

J gene: TRBJ2-3
V gene: TRBV11-3
D gene: NA
clone size: once
CDR3 DNA: TGTGCCAGCAGCTCCCGGGACTCATCATTCCCAGATACGCAGTATTTT
CDR3 protein: CASSSRDSSFPDTQYF

J gene: TRBJ2-3
V gene: TRBV19
D gene: NA
clone size: few
CDR3 DNA: TGTGCCAGTAGTAGGGAGTATACGCAGTATTTT
CDR3 protein: CASSREYTQYF

J gene: TRBJ2-2
V gene: TRBV7-6
D gene: TRBD1
clone size: few
CDR3 DNA: TGTGCCAGCAGCATCCGACAGGGGCTGAACACCGGGGAGCTGTTTTTT
CDR3 protein: CASSIRQGLNTGELFF

J gene: TRBJ2-1
V gene: TRBV10-3
D gene: NA
clone size: many
CDR3 DNA: TGTGCCATCAGTGAAGTGGGATCGTTTCGCGTAGTGGCTAATGAGCAGTTCTTC
CDR3 protein: CAISEVGSFRVVANEQFF

J gene: TRBJ1-1
V gene: TRBV30
D gene: NA
clone size: many
CDR3 DNA: TGTGCCTGGAGGGAACAGGGAGGTGGGGCTGAAGCTTTCTTT
CDR3 protein: CAWREQGGGAEAFF

J gene: TRBJ2-2
V gene: TRBV29-1
D gene: TRBD2
clone size: few
CDR3 DNA: TGCAGCGTTGGACTAGCGGTGAACACCGGGGAGCTGTTTTTT
CDR3 protein: CSVGLAVNTGELFF

J gene: TRBJ2-1
V gene: TRBV5-1
D gene: NA
clone size: many
CDR3 DNA: TGCGCCAGCAGCTCCGGGGAAACAGGGACAATCTCCTACAATGAGCAGTTCTTC
CDR3 protein: CASSSGETGTISYNEQFF

J gene: TRBJ2-1
V gene: TRBV9
D gene: TRBD2
clone size: NA
CDR3 DNA: TGTGCCAGCACCCGACTAGCGGGAAACAATGAGCAGTTCTTC
CDR3 protein: CASTRLAGNNEQFF

J gene: TRBJ2-7
V gene: TRBV19
D gene: NA
clone size: few
CDR3 DNA: TGTGCCAGTAGTACTTCCGGGACCCCGTCCTACGAGCAGTACTTC
CDR3 protein: CASSTSGTPSYEQYF

J gene: TRBJ1-1
V gene: TRBV7-9
D gene: NA
clone size: many
CDR3 DNA: TGTGCCACCGCCTTGAACACTGAAGCTTTCTTT
CDR3 protein: CATALNTEAFF

J gene: TRBJ2-6
V gene: TRBV9
D gene: NA
clone size: many
CDR3 DNA: TGTGCCAGCAGCGTAGGACCGGGGACGGCTCCTGGGGCCAACGTCCTGACTTTC
CDR3 protein: CASSVGPGTAPGANVLTF